Following are 2 T cell receptor beta chains from one sample sequenced in a study of T cell responses to AZD1222 COVID-19 vaccine. Sequencing was performed with immunoSEQ multiplex PCR; in TCRdb, only in-frame clones are kept and a portion is missing. The table has roughly 40,000 clones, about 88% seen once. The starting material was peripheral blood, obtained 28 days after the second dose of the MenACWY control vaccine. All receptors come from an adult who received the MenACWY meningococcal vaccine as a control.

The gene calls are TRBV28 and TRBJ1-1; 11 bases agree with TRBD1. The CDR3 contains 15 residues. Germline loops: CDR1 MDHEN, CDR2 SYDVKM. V trimming: 7 bases; J trimming: 6 bases; junction bases outside the gene matches: 10. The CDR3 bases are TGTGCCAGCACCCCAGAGGGACAGGGGGTCTCTGAAGCTTTCTTT. As protein: CASTPEGQGVSEAFF.

The V gene is TRBV21-1, the J gene TRBJ2-7; the table gives TRBD2 as D, unverified against the DNA. TRBV21-1 is marked as a pseudogene. The CDR3 runs 19 residues. The CDR3 reads CASTDLNGTSGGRSYEQYF. CDR3 nucleotides: TGTGCCAGCACCGACCTCAACGGGACTAGCGGGGGTCGTTCCTACGAGCAGTACTTC.